This T cell receptor (beta chain) was sequenced during a study of blood T cell repertoires in COVID-19. The overall study: Sites across the United States, Italy and Spain contributed samples from acute and convalescent COVID-19. Nucleic acid was either cDNA or gDNA, and it came from T cells, B-cell-depleted T cells, or PBMCs.

This CDR3 contains 15 residues. Trimming left V 3 bases short and J 5 bases short, with 14 bases between. Germline CDR1 is SGHTA and CDR2 is FQGNSA. Produced via immunoSEQ multiplex PCR; TCRdb's table is partial and in-frame only. The table includes about 190,000 clones, approximately 82% detected once. Participants, about 18 to 90 years old, spanned 25 or so US areas. Participant-given clinical history determined each cohort assignment. The sample taken for sequencing was PBMCs or T cells enriched from blood (not recorded which). The receptor was isolated from a woman aged 55-70 years with acute COVID-19. The chain joins TRBV7-2 to TRBJ2-1, with TRBD1 as a possible D gene (6 bases). CDR3 nucleotide sequence: TGTGCCAGCAGCTTGGGGACACCTGACAACAATGAGCAGTTCTTC. This codes for CASSLGTPDNNEQFF.